This T cell receptor beta chain was profiled in a study of blood T cell repertoires in COVID-19. Study-wide background: T cells, B-cell-depleted T cells, or PBMCs provided the cDNA or gDNA that served as material.

Germline CDR1 is MNHNY and CDR2 is SVGAGI (reference sequence). The CDR3 totals 12 residues. V was trimmed by 5 bases and J by 10 bases, leaving 14 bases between them. Recruited during active infection, patients (from Seattle) were subsequently followed longitudinally. Study processing details: Estimation of nucleated cell counts was performed using reference gene primer amplification. Clones were read by immunoSEQ multiplex PCR, and TCRdb kept only the in-frame ones, dropping some. V and J calls plus clone size are reproduced from that table; the DNA served to infer D and trimming. The sample holds more than 250,000 clones, about 91% seen once.

The receptor was derived from a woman younger than 45 with COVID-19, enrolled during active disease. Sequencing was performed on peripheral blood. This chain joins TRBV6-6 and TRBJ2-5; D call uncertain. The CDR3 loop is CASSDTRLGQYF. CDR3 DNA sequence: TGTGCCAGCAGTGACACCCGCCTGGGCCAGTACTTC.